This T cell receptor (beta chain) was found in a study of T cells expressing NK-cell markers. Study background: Cells sorted as CD3+CD56+NKG2C+, CD3+CD56+NKG2C- and CD3+CD56-NKG2C+ T cells supplied the TCR beta repertoires. Seven of the eight sequenced donors were HCMV-seropositive; one was seronegative. Study-wide results and caveats: Whether expanded NKG2C+ T cell clones were HCMV-specific remained unclear. These clonotypes, the leaders elsewhere, also led the CD3+CD56-NKG2C+ fraction in four donors.

Frequency places this clonotype as medium-sized. Its antigen is not known. This CDR3 is built from 11 residues. CDR1 and CDR2 (germline): SQVTM, ANQGSEA. After re-calling the 5' RACE reads, TCRdb lists one entry per CDR3 protein, DNA absent. The sample includes roughly 330 distinct CDR3 sequences. Sequencing was carried out using blood T cells: a sorted CD56 or NKG2C T cell subset, CD4+ or CD8+ T cells, or bulk PBMC T cells (not recorded which). The sequence was obtained from a woman between 18 and 70 years old in good health. The J gene is TRBJ2-5, the V gene TRBV29-1. The CDR3: CSVLPQETQYF.